The 5 T cell receptor beta chains below all came from one sample that was sequenced in a study of T cells after yellow fever vaccination. TCRdb passed the 5' RACE reads through MiXCR, listing each CDR3 protein once. Here the sample spans around 50,000 distinct CDR3 sequences, approximately 6.3% being singletons. The material sequenced was PBMCs, either bulk or a sorted T-cell subset (CD4+, CD8+, memory, or dextramer-sorted; not recorded which), taken 45 days after the yellow fever booster vaccination. These receptors came from a man younger than 40 who received the YFV17D yellow fever vaccine.

This clonotype was seen repeatedly, ten times or more. The CDR3 sequence is CASSGLAGGLSYNEQFF. The CDR3 coding sequence is TGTGCCAGCAGTGGTCTAGCGGGAGGGCTTTCCTACAATGAGCAGTTCTTC. J is TRBJ2-1 and V is TRBV28, with 12 bases that match TRBD2. In germline, CDR1 is MDHEN, CDR2 SYDVKM. Germline trimming cut 5 bases from V and 1 base from J; bases unmatched to any gene: 6. The CDR3 is 17 residues long.

This clonotype was detected only a few times. The CDR3 DNA reads as TGTGCCAGCAGTTCGGACTTCACGAGCACAGATACGCAGTATTTT. This codes for CASSSDFTSTDTQYF. V usage is TRBV6-5 and J usage is TRBJ2-3, with D possibly TRBD2 on 5 matching bases. Germline V lookup: CDR1 MNHEY, CDR2 SVGAGI. The CDR3 is 15 amino acids. V lost 4 bases to trimming and J lost 0 bases, with 11 bases between them.

The CDR3 region has the DNA TGTGCCAGTAGTATAGGGAGCGGTATCGGGGAGCTGTTTTTT. It codes for CASSIGSGIGELFF. The rearrangement links TRBV19 to TRBJ2-2, with D possibly matching TRBD2 (5 bases). The germline V gene encodes CDR1 LNHDA and CDR2 SQIVND (reference sequence). Trimming left V 1 base short and J 7 bases short, with 10 bases between. The CDR3 extends over 14 amino acids.

This clonotype appeared many times. V gene TRBV7-9 combines with J gene TRBJ2-7, with 10 bases matching TRBD2. Per the germline V gene, CDR1 is SEHNR and CDR2 is FQNEAQ (reference sequence). V shed 5 bases and J 2 bases; nucleotides not matched to a gene: 3. The length of the CDR3 is 14 residues. CDR3 DNA: TGTGCCAGCAGCCGTAGCGGGAGGCCCTACGAGCAGTACTTC. This translates into CASSRSGRPYEQYF.

The CDR3 region has the DNA TGCGCCAGCATTTCCAGGACTTCTGAAGCTTTCTTT. This translates into CASISRTSEAFF. The chain couples TRBV5-1 to TRBJ1-1, with D unclear. The CDR3 extends over 12 amino acids. CDR1 SGHRS and CDR2 YFSETQ come from the germline V gene. Between the trimmed V and J ends, which lost 6 bases and 6 bases, there was a span of 12 bases.